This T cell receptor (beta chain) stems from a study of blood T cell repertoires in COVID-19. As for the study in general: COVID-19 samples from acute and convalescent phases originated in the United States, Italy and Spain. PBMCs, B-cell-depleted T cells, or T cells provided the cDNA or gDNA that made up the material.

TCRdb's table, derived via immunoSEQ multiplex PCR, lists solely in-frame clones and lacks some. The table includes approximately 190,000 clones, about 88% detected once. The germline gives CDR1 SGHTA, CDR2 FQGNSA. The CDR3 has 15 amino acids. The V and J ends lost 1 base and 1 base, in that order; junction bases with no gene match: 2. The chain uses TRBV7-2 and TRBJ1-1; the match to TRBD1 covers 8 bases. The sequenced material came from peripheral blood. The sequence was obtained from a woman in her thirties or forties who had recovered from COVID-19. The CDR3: CASSLVGTGNTEAFF. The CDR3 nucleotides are TGTGCCAGCAGCTTAGTAGGGACAGGGAACACTGAAGCTTTCTTT.